This TCR beta chain was captured by sequencing in a study of CD8+ T cells in alopecia areata. Extracted RNA was reverse transcribed, and the resulting cDNA served as sequencing template. The assay was immunoSEQ multiplex PCR, and TCRdb's table has in-frame clones only and misses some. The sample lists about 12,000 clones; roughly three fifths were seen once. Alopecia areata patients provided lesional scalp punch biopsies and peripheral blood, both collected for the study. The sequenced sample was skin. The receptor comes from a human donor with alopecia areata.

The CDR3 sequence is CASSPKLGTEAFF. For the CDR3, the DNA is TGTGCCAGCAGTCCAAAGCTGGGGACTGAAGCTTTCTTT. J is TRBJ1-1 and V is TRBV7-2, with D unresolved. With 6 bases removed from V and 5 bases from J, the gap between germline ends came to 13 bases. Germline values: CDR1 SGHTA, CDR2 FQGNSA. The CDR3 spans 13 residues. Variable domain in full (rest from reference TRBV7-2 and TRBJ1-1): GAGVSQSPSNKVTEKGKDVELRCDPISGHTALYWYRQSLGQGLEFLIYFQGNSAPDKSGLPSDRFSAERTGGSVSTLTIQRTQQEDSAVYLCASSPKLGTEAFFGQGTRLTVV.